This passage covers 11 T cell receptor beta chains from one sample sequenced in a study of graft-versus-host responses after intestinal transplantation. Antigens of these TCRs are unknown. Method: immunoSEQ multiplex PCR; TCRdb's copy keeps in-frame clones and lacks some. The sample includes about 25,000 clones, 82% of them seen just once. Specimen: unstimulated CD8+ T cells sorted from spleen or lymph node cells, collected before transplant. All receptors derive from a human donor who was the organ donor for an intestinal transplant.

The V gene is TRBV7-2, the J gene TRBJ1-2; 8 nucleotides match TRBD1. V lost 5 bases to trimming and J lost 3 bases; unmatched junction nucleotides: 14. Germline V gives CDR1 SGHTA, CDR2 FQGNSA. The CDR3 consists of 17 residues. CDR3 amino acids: CASSETGGDPPHYGYTF. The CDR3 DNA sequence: TGTGCCAGCAGCGAAACAGGGGGGGACCCCCCCCACTATGGCTACACCTTC.

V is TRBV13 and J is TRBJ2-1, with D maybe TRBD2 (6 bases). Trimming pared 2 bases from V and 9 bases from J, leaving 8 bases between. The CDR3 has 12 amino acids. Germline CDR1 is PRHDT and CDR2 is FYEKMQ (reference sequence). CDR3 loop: CASSLLASEQFF. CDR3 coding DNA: TGTGCCAGCAGCTTACTAGCGAGTGAGCAGTTCTTC.

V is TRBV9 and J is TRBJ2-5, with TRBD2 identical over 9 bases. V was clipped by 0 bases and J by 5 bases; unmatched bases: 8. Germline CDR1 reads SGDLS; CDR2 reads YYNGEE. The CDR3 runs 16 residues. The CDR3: CASSVGAGGPQETQYF. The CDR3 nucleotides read TGTGCCAGCAGCGTAGGGGCGGGGGGGCCCCAGGAGACCCAGTACTTC.

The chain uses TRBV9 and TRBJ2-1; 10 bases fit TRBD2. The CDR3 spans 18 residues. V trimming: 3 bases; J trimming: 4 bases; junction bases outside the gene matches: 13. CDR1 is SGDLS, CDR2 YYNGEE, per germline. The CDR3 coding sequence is TGTGCCAGCAGCGCAGAGGGGATAGCGGGGGGCTCTTACAATGAGCAGTTCTTC. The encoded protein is CASSAEGIAGGSYNEQFF.

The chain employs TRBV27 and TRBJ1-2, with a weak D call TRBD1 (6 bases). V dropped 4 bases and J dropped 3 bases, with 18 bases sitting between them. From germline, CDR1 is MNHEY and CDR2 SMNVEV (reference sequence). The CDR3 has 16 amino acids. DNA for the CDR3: TGTGCCAGCAGTTCCACCCCAGGGGCCGGTCACTATGGCTACACCTTC. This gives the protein CASSSTPGAGHYGYTF.

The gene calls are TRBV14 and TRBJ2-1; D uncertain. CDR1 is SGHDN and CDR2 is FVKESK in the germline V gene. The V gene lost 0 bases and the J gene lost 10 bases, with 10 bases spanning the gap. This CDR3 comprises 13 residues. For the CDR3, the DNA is TGTGCCAGCAGCCAAGATGAACTTAGCGAGCAGTTCTTC. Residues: CASSQDELSEQFF.

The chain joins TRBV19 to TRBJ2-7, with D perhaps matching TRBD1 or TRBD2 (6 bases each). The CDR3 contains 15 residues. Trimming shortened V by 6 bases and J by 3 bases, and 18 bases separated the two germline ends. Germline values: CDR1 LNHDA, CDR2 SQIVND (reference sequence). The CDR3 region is CASRFGGDTIYEQYF. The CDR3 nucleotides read TGTGCCAGTAGATTCGGGGGCGACACTATCTACGAGCAGTACTTC.

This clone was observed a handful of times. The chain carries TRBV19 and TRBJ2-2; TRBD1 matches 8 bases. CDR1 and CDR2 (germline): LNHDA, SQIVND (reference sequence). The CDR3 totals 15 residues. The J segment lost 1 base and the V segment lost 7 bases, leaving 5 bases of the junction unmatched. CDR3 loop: CASKPDRGNTGELFF. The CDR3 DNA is TGTGCCAGTAAACCCGACAGGGGGAACACCGGGGAGCTGTTTTTT.

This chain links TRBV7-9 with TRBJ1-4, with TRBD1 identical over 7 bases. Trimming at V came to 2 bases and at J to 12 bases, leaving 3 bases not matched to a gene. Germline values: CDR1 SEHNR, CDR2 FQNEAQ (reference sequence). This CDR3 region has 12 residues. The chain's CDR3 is CASSLPGTELFF. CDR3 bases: TGTGCCAGCAGCTTACCCGGGACAGAACTGTTTTTT. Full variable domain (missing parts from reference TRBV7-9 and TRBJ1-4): DTGVSQNPRHKITKRGQNVTFRCDPISEHNRLYWYRQTLGQGPEFLTYFQNEAQLEKSRLLSDRFSAERPKGSFSTLEIQRTEQGDSAMYLCASSLPGTELFFGSGTQLSVL.

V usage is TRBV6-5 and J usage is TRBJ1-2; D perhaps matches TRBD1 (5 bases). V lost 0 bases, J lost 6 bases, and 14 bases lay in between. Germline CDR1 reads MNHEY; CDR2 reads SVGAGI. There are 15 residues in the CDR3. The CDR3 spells CASSYSGLGEDGYTF. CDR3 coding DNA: TGTGCCAGCAGTTACTCGGGTTTAGGGGAAGATGGCTACACCTTC.

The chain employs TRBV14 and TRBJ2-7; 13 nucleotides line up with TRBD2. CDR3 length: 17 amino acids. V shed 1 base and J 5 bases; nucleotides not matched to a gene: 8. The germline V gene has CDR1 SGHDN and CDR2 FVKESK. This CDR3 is CASSQGPLAGGPNEQYF. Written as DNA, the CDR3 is TGTGCCAGCAGCCAAGGACCACTAGCGGGAGGGCCGAACGAGCAGTACTTC.